These 15 T cell receptor beta chains share one sample of origin, sequenced in a study of neurological immune-mediated disorders. TCRdb re-derived calls from the 5' RACE reads in MiXCR, one entry per CDR3 protein. The sample includes about 38,000 distinct CDR3 sequences, more than 4.5% of them seen just once. Sequencing was carried out using CD4+ T cells from blood. The receptor source for this set is a man aged 18 to 35 in good health.

At least ten counts were recorded for this clonotype. V usage is TRBV20-1 and J usage is TRBJ2-3, with D hard to call. This CDR3 region has 12 residues. Germline lookup yields CDR1 DFQATT and CDR2 SNEGSKA (reference sequence). Trimming left V 5 bases short and J 4 bases short, with 10 bases between. The chain's CDR3 is CSAPRRADTQYF. The DNA for the CDR3 is TGCAGTGCTCCTCGTAGGGCAGATACGCAGTATTTT.

In its sample, this clonotype was seen many times. This sequence joins TRBV5-1 and TRBJ1-3; D gene ambiguous. V dropped 0 bases and J dropped 4 bases, with 17 bases sitting between them. CDR1 and CDR2 (germline): SGHRS, YFSETQ. The CDR3 runs 17 residues. The CDR3 sequence is CASSLASFREPGNTIYF. For the CDR3, the DNA is TGCGCCAGCAGCTTGGCCTCCTTCCGGGAGCCCGGAAACACCATATATTTT.

There are many counts of this clonotype. The chain employs TRBV20-1 and TRBJ1-1, with D possibly being TRBD1 (5 bases). CDR1 is DFQATT, CDR2 SNEGSKA, per germline (reference sequence). The CDR3 length is 12 residues. The V and J ends lost 6 bases and 1 base respectively, with 9 bases between them. The CDR3 region has the DNA TGCAGTGCCGACAGAGGGAACACTGAAGCTTTCTTT. It encodes CSADRGNTEAFF.

In this sample, this clonotype turned up many times. This chain connects TRBV5-1 to TRBJ2-7, with D possibly being TRBD2 (6 bases). CDR3 length: 14 residues. Germline CDR1 reads SGHRS; CDR2 reads YFSETQ. Trimming took 0 bases from V and 5 from J, leaving 12 bases between them. This CDR3 reads CASSLGLVGHEQYF. CDR3 DNA sequence: TGCGCCAGCAGCTTGGGACTAGTTGGACACGAGCAGTACTTC.

This clonotype was detected many times. This rearrangement joins TRBV5-6 to TRBJ2-2; D might be TRBD1 (6 bases). Germline V CDR1 and CDR2: SGHDT, YYEEEE. The CDR3 length is 13 residues. Trimming removed 5 bases from V and 4 bases from J, with 9 bases in between. The CDR3 DNA sequence: TGTGCCAGCAGTGGCAGGGGCACCGGGGAGCTGTTTTTT. This gives the protein CASSGRGTGELFF.

This clonotype was observed many times. The chain links TRBV30 to TRBJ2-7; 8 bases are shared with TRBD1. The trim removed 0 bases at V and 0 bases at J, leaving 4 bases unmatched. Germline CDR1 reads GTSNPN; CDR2 reads SVGIG (reference sequence). There are 15 residues in the CDR3. The CDR3 nucleotides read TGTGCCTGGAGTGTACAGGGGGAGAGCTCCTACGAGCAGTACTTC. Its translation is CAWSVQGESSYEQYF. Full variable domain (missing parts from reference TRBV30 and TRBJ2-7): SQTIHQWPATLVQPVGSPLSLECTVEGTSNPNLYWYRQAAGRGLQLLFYSVGIGQISSEVPQNLSASRPQDRQFILSSKKLLLSDSGFYLCAWSVQGESSYEQYFGPGTRLTVT.

The rearrangement uses TRBV9 and TRBJ2-1; tentatively, D is TRBD2 (6 bases). The CDR3 is 15 residues long. The V end lost 0 bases, the J end lost 2 bases, and 9 bases lay between the germline ends. Germline V gene sequence: CDR1 SGDLS, CDR2 YYNGEE. The CDR3 DNA reads as TGTGCCAGCAGCGTAGCGGGAGCCACCTACAATGAGCAGTTCTTC. Translation: CASSVAGATYNEQFF.

In this sample, this clonotype turned up many times. The gene calls are TRBV6-2 or TRBV6-3 and TRBJ2-3; D is undetermined. V lost 0 bases to trimming and J lost 2 bases, with 9 bases between them. The germline V gene encodes CDR1 MNHEY and CDR2 SVGEGT. This CDR3 is built from 15 residues. Here the CDR3 reads CASSYSRQDTDTQYF. The CDR3, as DNA: TGTGCCAGCAGTTACTCGAGGCAGGACACAGATACGCAGTATTTT.

The rearrangement links TRBV20-1 to TRBJ1-1; D gene ambiguous. The CDR3 has 12 amino acids. CDR1 and CDR2 from the germline V gene are DFQATT and SNEGSKA (reference sequence). Between the trimmed V and J ends, which lost 3 bases and 4 bases, there was a span of 9 bases. The DNA of the CDR3 is TGCAGTGCTAGGTTCGCGGGCACTGAAGCTTTCTTT. Translated, it gives CSARFAGTEAFF.

The sample holds a few counts of this clonotype. This chain joins TRBV6-5 and TRBJ2-7; either TRBD1 or TRBD2 may supply D (5 bases each). The germline CDR1 and CDR2 sequences are MNHEY and SVGAGI. The CDR3 runs to 16 residues. V shed 0 bases and J shed 7 bases, with 19 bases lying between them. This chain's CDR3 is CASSYSTGPRPWEQYF. As DNA, the CDR3 is TGTGCCAGCAGTTACTCGACGGGACCCCGTCCATGGGAGCAGTACTTC.

In its sample, this clonotype was seen many times. The V call is TRBV11-1, the J call TRBJ1-1, with 9 bases aligning to TRBD1. V shed 4 bases and J 4 bases; nucleotides not matched to a gene: 4. The CDR3 is 14 amino acids. Germline V lookup: CDR1 SGHAT, CDR2 FQDESV (reference sequence). DNA for the CDR3: TGTGCCAGCAGCTCCAGACAGGGGGGCACTGAAGCTTTCTTT. It yields the protein CASSSRQGGTEAFF.

This clonotype was seen many times. The chain's CDR3 is CASNIGGGSNEQFF. CDR3 DNA sequence: TGCGCCAGCAACATCGGCGGGGGAAGCAATGAGCAGTTCTTC. The chain combines TRBV5-1 with TRBJ2-1; the match to TRBD2 covers 7 bases. Germline trimming cut 6 bases from V and 6 bases from J; bases unmatched to any gene: 9. This CDR3 has 14 amino acids. The germline V gene has CDR1 SGHRS and CDR2 YFSETQ.

This clonotype was detected many times. V usage is TRBV30 and J usage is TRBJ1-1; D gene unclear. CDR1 and CDR2 from the germline V gene are GTSNPN and SVGIG (reference sequence). V shed 3 bases and J shed 5 bases, with 10 bases lying between them. There are 12 residues in the CDR3. The CDR3 region is CAWSPSRTEAFF. The CDR3 DNA sequence: TGTGCCTGGAGCCCCTCGAGGACTGAAGCTTTCTTT.

This clonotype was seen at least ten times. The chain has TRBV7-9 and TRBJ2-7; no firm D call. The CDR3 runs 14 residues. The V and J ends lost 5 bases and 0 bases respectively, with 11 bases between them. The germline CDR1 and CDR2 sequences are SEHNR and FQNEAQ (reference sequence). CDR3 nucleotide sequence: TGTGCCAGCAGCCCCTTTGAGACCTCCTACGAGCAGTACTTC. Protein sequence: CASSPFETSYEQYF.

This clonotype was found many times. The chain has TRBV30 and TRBJ1-2; D is ambiguous. Trimming stripped 2 bases from V and 6 bases from J, with 22 bases between. This CDR3 is built from 16 residues. CDR1 GTSNPN and CDR2 SVGIG come from the germline V gene (reference sequence). This chain's CDR3 is CAWSRTDQLTVNGYTF. CDR3 nucleotide sequence: TGTGCCTGGAGTCGTACGGACCAGCTCACGGTAAATGGCTACACCTTC.